This passage covers 20 T cell receptor beta chains from one sample sequenced in a study of cytomegalovirus exposure and HLA in healthy donors. PCR employed 60 Vbeta and 13 Jbeta primers. TCRdb's table, derived via immunoSEQ multiplex PCR, lists solely in-frame clones and lacks some. The sample comprises about 170,000 clones, approximately 75% of which are singletons, and roughly 1.6% rests with the top ten. The sample comprised PBMCs. The receptor set was obtained from a girl aged 10 to 17 in good health and CMV-seronegative.

The gene calls are TRBV29-1 and TRBJ2-5; a weak D match, TRBD1 (5 bases). The germline gives CDR1 SQVTM, CDR2 ANQGSEA. Trimming cost V 6 bases and J 5 bases, with 16 bases left between them. This CDR3 is 13 amino acids long. In nucleotides, the CDR3 is TGCAGCGTCGCTGGTAGGGGCACGGAGACCCAGTACTTC. This translates into CSVAGRGTETQYF.

The V call is TRBV6-4, the J call TRBJ2-3, with 7 positions matching TRBD2. The germline CDR1 and CDR2 sequences are MRHNA and SNTAGT. This CDR3 has 18 amino acids. V lost 0 bases, J lost 0 bases, and 9 bases stayed unmatched. CDR3 nucleotides: TGTGCCAGCAGTGACTCGACTACTGGGACTACAAGCACAGATACGCAGTATTTT. Its protein is CASSDSTTGTTSTDTQYF.

This CDR3 reads CASSYSGGTNTEAFF. In DNA form, the CDR3 reads TGTGCCAGCAGTTACTCGGGGGGAACGAACACTGAAGCTTTCTTT. The chain links TRBV6-6 to TRBJ1-1; D might be TRBD1 (5 bases). The CDR3 extends over 15 amino acids. Per germline, CDR1 MNHNY and CDR2 SVGAGI (reference sequence). Trimming removed 0 bases at V and 1 base at J, with 9 bases between.

The J gene is TRBJ2-2, the V gene TRBV6-1; a possible D gene is TRBD1 (6 bases). The CDR3 is made up of 15 amino acids. V lost 3 bases, J lost 3 bases, and 11 bases lay in between. Looked up from germline, CDR1 is MNHNS and CDR2 is SASEGT. CDR3 amino acids: CASSEGHTHTGELFF. Written as DNA, the CDR3 is TGTGCCAGCAGTGAGGGACACACCCACACCGGGGAGCTGTTTTTT.

This clone was picked up one time. The chain employs TRBV28 and TRBJ1-4; TRBD1 agrees at 10 bases. This CDR3 contains 15 residues. V trimming: 4 bases; J trimming: 7 bases; junction bases outside the gene matches: 6. CDR1 MDHEN and CDR2 SYDVKM come from the germline V gene. CDR3 bases: TGTGCCAGCAGTTCTCGACAGGGGGCCGGTGAAAAACTGTTTTTT. Encoded protein: CASSSRQGAGEKLFF.

About this clone: A read error may account for a junction end that differs from germline. The chain links TRBV5-6 to TRBJ2-1; 8 bases fit TRBD2. The CDR3 has 14 amino acids. Germline V lookup: CDR1 SGHDT, CDR2 YYEEEE. The CDR3 nucleotides read TGTGCCAGCATCTTGGGCGGGGGGTGGAGTGAGCAGTTCTTC. It encodes CASILGGGWSEQFF. Drawing the rest from reference TRBV5-6 and TRBJ2-1, the complete variable domain is DAGVTQSPTHLIKTRGQQVTLRCSPKSGHDTVSWYQQALGQGPQFIFQYYEEEERQRGNFPDRFSGHQFPNYSSELNVNALLLGDSALYLCASILGGGWSEQFFGPGTRLTVL.

The CDR3 spells CASSLGLASTDTQYF. The CDR3 nucleotides are TGTGCCAGCAGCTTGGGGCTAGCGAGTACAGATACGCAGTATTTT. The chain joins TRBV7-9 to TRBJ2-3, with a weak D call TRBD2 (6 bases). This CDR3 spans 15 amino acids. Germline CDR1 is SEHNR and CDR2 is FQNEAQ (reference sequence). V lost 3 bases and J 3 bases, leaving 13 bases between the germline ends.

The chain employs TRBV7-9 and TRBJ2-6; the match to TRBD2 covers 7 bases. The CDR3 loop spans 17 amino acids. The V and J ends lost 5 bases and 0 bases, in that order; junction bases with no gene match: 7. Germline V CDR1 and CDR2: SEHNR, FQNEAQ (reference sequence). The CDR3 here is CASSPRGRGSGANVLTF. In nucleotides, the CDR3 is TGTGCCAGCAGCCCCCGGGGGAGGGGCTCTGGGGCCAACGTCCTGACTTTC.

The chain combines TRBV5-1 with TRBJ2-5, with 7 bases fitting TRBD1. CDR1 and CDR2 (germline): SGHRS, YFSETQ. V was pared by 9 bases and J by 4 bases, with 15 bases of the junction left unmatched. The CDR3 consists of 15 residues. CDR3 DNA sequence: TGCGCCACTGGAACCGGGACAGTGGGGGCAGAGACCCAGTACTTC. This codes for CATGTGTVGAETQYF.

V usage is TRBV15 and J usage is TRBJ1-1, with 7 bases lining up with TRBD1. Germline V gene sequence: CDR1 LNHNV, CDR2 YYDKDF (reference sequence). This CDR3 region has 12 residues. Losses at the gene ends were 8 bases for V and 6 bases for J; bases not matched to a gene: 6. The CDR3 nucleotides read TGTGCCACCCGCGACAGGGATGCTGAAGCTTTCTTT. Its protein product is CATRDRDAEAFF.

The chain links TRBV5-1 to TRBJ1-6; 7 bases match TRBD1. Trimming cost V 0 bases and J 11 bases; bases outside gene matches: 8. CDR3 length: 15 residues. In germline, CDR1 is SGHRS, CDR2 YFSETQ. The CDR3 here is CASSLEGQGGTPLHF. DNA of the CDR3: TGCGCCAGCAGCTTGGAGGGGCAGGGGGGAACACCCCTCCACTTT. The whole variable domain, remainder taken from reference TRBV5-1 and TRBJ1-6, is KAGVTQTPRYLIKTRGQQVTLSCSPISGHRSVSWYQQTPGQGLQFLFEYFSETQRNKGNFPGRFSGRQFSNSRSEMNVSTLELGDSALYLCASSLEGQGGTPLHFGNGTRLTVT.

The rearrangement links TRBV6-1 to TRBJ1-1; 10 positions agree with TRBD1. After removal of 6 bases from V and 2 bases from J, the junction contained 3 bases not matched to a gene. CDR1 is MNHNS, CDR2 SASEGT, per germline. CDR3 size: 14 residues. CDR3 residues: CASSPTGGNTEAFF. Here the CDR3 DNA reads TGTGCCAGCAGCCCGACAGGGGGCAACACTGAAGCTTTCTTT.

The J gene is TRBJ2-7, the V gene TRBV27; maybe TRBD1 (5 bases). Germline V gene data show CDR1 as MNHEY and CDR2 as SMNVEV (reference sequence). The V end lost 5 bases, the J end lost 5 bases, and 10 bases lay between the germline ends. The CDR3 is 12 residues long. The CDR3 nucleotides are TGTGCCAGCAGTCAGGGCATAGACGAGCAGTACTTC. Translated, it gives CASSQGIDEQYF.

This chain uses TRBV2 with TRBJ1-5; no firm D call. In germline, CDR1 is SNHLY, CDR2 FYNNEI. The CDR3 sequence is 15 residues long. Trimming removed 2 bases from V and 5 bases from J, with 13 bases in between. The CDR3 DNA reads as TGTGCCAGCAGTGAAAGTCCGAGGGTAGATCAGCCCCAGCATTTT. Amino acids: CASSESPRVDQPQHF.

Details on this clone: The junction departs from germline at one end; a sequencing error may be responsible. V gene TRBV19 combines with J gene TRBJ1-5; 9 bases fit TRBD1. In germline, CDR1 is LNHDA, CDR2 SQIVND (reference sequence). The CDR3 loop spans 13 amino acids. The CDR3 spells CASSTGGNQPQHF. CDR3 nucleotides: TGTGCCAGTAGCACAGGGGGCAACCAGCCCCAGCATTTT.

This clone was observed a few times. The chain employs TRBV13 and TRBJ2-7; D is unclear. Trimming shortened V by 3 bases and J by 6 bases, and 6 bases separated the two germline ends. The length of the CDR3 is 11 residues. Germline lookup yields CDR1 PRHDT and CDR2 FYEKMQ (reference sequence). The CDR3 region has the DNA TGTGCCAGCAGCTTCTATGGCGAGCAGTACTTC. Amino acids: CASSFYGEQYF.

The chain couples TRBV14 to TRBJ2-7; D perhaps matches TRBD1 (5 bases). The V and J ends lost 2 bases and 3 bases respectively, with 11 bases between them. Germline V lookup: CDR1 SGHDN, CDR2 FVKESK. The CDR3 runs to 14 residues. DNA of the CDR3: TGTGCCAGCAGCCAAATGGCAGGGAACTACGAGCAGTACTTC. It specifies CASSQMAGNYEQYF.

V is TRBV5-1 and J is TRBJ2-5; D possibly corresponds to TRBD1 (6 bases). Germline V gives CDR1 SGHRS, CDR2 YFSETQ. This CDR3 region has 16 residues. Deletions cut 0 bases from V and 1 base from J, with 13 bases between. CDR3 loop: CASSLGQGIGQETQYF. CDR3 coding DNA: TGCGCCAGCAGCTTGGGCCAGGGGATCGGCCAAGAGACCCAGTACTTC.

The J gene is TRBJ2-5, the V gene TRBV29-1, with D tentatively TRBD1 (5 bases). The V gene lost 4 bases and the J gene lost 1 base, with 10 bases spanning the gap. The CDR3 spans 13 residues. From germline, CDR1 is SQVTM and CDR2 ANQGSEA. The CDR3 DNA reads TGCAGCGTTGGGGGCCGGGCCCAAGAGACCCAGTACTTC. Translation: CSVGGRAQETQYF.

CDR3 sequence reads: CASSLEAETYEQYF. The CDR3 DNA sequence: TGTGCCAGCAGCTTAGAAGCGGAAACCTACGAGCAGTACTTC. The chain is built from TRBV7-6 and TRBJ2-7; D perhaps matches TRBD2 (5 bases). Trimming removed 1 base from V and 2 bases from J, with 9 bases in between. The CDR3 is 14 amino acids. Germline CDR1 SGHVS, CDR2 FNYEAQ.